This T cell receptor (beta chain) emerged from a study of PD-L1 blockade in urothelial cancer. Study in general: Atezolizumab 1,200 mg was given intravenously every 3 weeks, starting 2014. Median T cell yield per blood sample was 140,000 to 150,000 cells.

The CDR3 loop spans 17 amino acids. Germline V gives CDR1 KGHSH, CDR2 LQKENI. V was pared by 1 base and J by 5 bases, with 10 bases of the junction left unmatched. The method was immunoSEQ multiplex PCR; TCRdb's version includes in-frame clones alone and lacks a portion of them. The sample has 100,000 to 150,000 clones; about 84% are singletons. Time point described: peripheral blood 6 weeks after treatment start. The source material was PBMCs, sampled around atezolizumab (anti-PD-L1) treatment. The rearrangement uses TRBV18 and TRBJ2-2, with 7 bases that match TRBD2. The origin of this receptor is a man in his forties or fifties with urothelial cancer. The CDR3 nucleotides read TGTGCCAGCTCACCACGGACTGTCGGGGGGTCAACCGGGGAGCTGTTTTTT. Translated: CASSPRTVGGSTGELFF.